The present T cell receptor (beta chain) was sequenced within a study of blood T cell repertoires in COVID-19 (dated by TCRdb to the early 2020s). General notes on the study: Recovered participants in ImmuneRACE Cohort 3 were defined as having two consecutive negative NP/OP PCR tests, clearance from a healthcare professional, or resolution of symptoms. The collaborator samples originated in the United States, Italy and Spain and spanned the acute and convalescent phases of COVID-19. The prospective study material was composed of cDNA or gDNA derived from T cells, B-cell-depleted T cells, or PBMCs. The dataset comprised deeply sampled blood TCRbeta repertoires from subjects exposed to, actively infected with, or recovered from COVID-19. A freely available public database, intended as a resource for researchers studying the immune response to SARS-CoV-2, is where the repertoires were released. The samples were drawn from two sources: the first 160 participants of the ongoing ImmuneRACE study, and approximately 1,300 subjects contributed by 6 global collaborators. Sample metadata almost always included a de-identified subject ID, COVID-19 status, age in years and sex. HLA class I and class II types, where available, came from metadata supplied by the sample provider rather than from assay-based typing. General findings and caveats noted by the study authors: The quantity of clinical and demographic metadata differed by source and by participant and was supplied without curation.

TCRbeta CDR3 regions were amplified from genomic DNA using the immunoSEQ Assay, a bias-controlled multiplex PCR. In the source study's methods: The number of nucleated cells in each sample was estimated from the amplification of reference gene primers within the assay. To quantify the absolute abundance of each unique TCRbeta CDR3 rearrangement, sequence reads were collapsed and filtered. For each sample, productive Simpson clonality was calculated as the square root of Simpson's diversity index over productive rearrangements. TCRdb took over this immuneACCESS table, retaining in-frame rearrangements with V and J assigned. Such tables are incomplete; in checked studies, under half of the missing clones stem from an unresolved V gene, and the remainder is unexplained. The DNA gave D and trimming, while V, J and clone size come from that table. This sample gives about 360,000 clones in total; about 87% of them show up just once. The ten largest make up around 2% of the sample.

The germline ends are 12 bases apart after V is trimmed by 6 bases and J by 3 bases. The CDR3 runs 15 residues from the cysteine to the phenylalanine. The CDR3 DNA has 45 bases and is translated from base 1. Based on the germline V gene, the CDR1 and CDR2 sequences are KGHSH and LQKENI. As concerns this clone: Its antigen has not been determined. Base qualities are not provided; no much larger clone lies one nucleotide away.

In the prospective study, participants were about 18 to 95 years old, resided in around 25 geographic areas of the United States, and were enrolled through a virtual design. In the prospective study, cohorts were assigned on the basis of participant-reported clinical history obtained from a screening survey and a study questionnaire. In the prospective study, whole blood, serum and a nasopharyngeal or oropharyngeal swab were collected from each participant by mobile phlebotomists. Over a roughly 2-month period, participants in the prospective study had the option of providing additional blood draws and questionnaires. Before DNA extraction, prospective study blood samples were shipped either frozen or at room temperature.

Sequenced: PBMCs or T cells enriched from blood (not recorded which). Rearrangement joined TRBV18 to TRBJ2-6; TRBD1 is possibly the D segment (5 matching bases). The clonotype comes from a man aged 35-49 years in a cohort exposed to, infected with or recovered from COVID-19 (not recorded which). The CDR3 region reads CASSQGIDGANVLTF. The DNA is TGTGCCAGCTCGCAGGGAATTGATGGGGCCAACGTCCTGACTTTC.